The 30 T cell receptor beta chains presented below share a single source sample, sequenced in a study of identical twins. Each CDR3 protein is one row after TCRdb ran MiXCR on the 5' RACE reads. The repertoire consists of 250,000 or so distinct CDR3 sequences, with around 8.3% occurring once and the leading ten covering 3%. These sequences were also reported in another study, on yellow fever vaccine responses in identical twins.

The specimen sequenced was CD8+ T cells sorted from blood. The source of these receptors is a woman aged 18-35 years in good health.

The sample holds a few counts of this clonotype. The chain combines TRBV7-9 with TRBJ2-7, with a possible D match to TRBD1 (6 bases). Germline V lookup: CDR1 SEHNR, CDR2 FQNEAQ (reference sequence). Trimming shortened V by 5 bases and J by 2 bases, and 13 bases separated the two germline ends. The CDR3 consists of 14 residues. CDR3 amino acids: CASSPRDKPYEQYF. In DNA, the CDR3 is TGTGCCAGCAGCCCCCGGGACAAACCCTACGAGCAGTACTTC.

This clonotype appeared many times. V gene TRBV6-1 combines with J gene TRBJ2-7; D may correspond to TRBD1 or TRBD2 (5 bases each). Germline V gene data show CDR1 as MNHNS and CDR2 as SASEGT. V was clipped by 3 bases and J by 4 bases, with 16 bases between them. CDR3 length equals 15 residues. CDR3 DNA sequence: TGTGCCAGCAGTGAGGACCTAGCTGGGGCATACGAGCAGTACTTC. Protein sequence: CASSEDLAGAYEQYF.

This clonotype has only a few counts. The V and J genes are TRBV12-3 or TRBV12-4 and TRBJ2-4, with D possibly TRBD1 on 5 matching bases. The CDR3 totals 16 residues. V was clipped by 4 bases and J by 0 bases, with 13 bases between them. The CDR3 DNA reads TGTGCCAGCAGTTCCACAGGCCCCCTAGCCAAAAACATTCAGTACTTC. Residues: CASSSTGPLAKNIQYF.

This clonotype was seen repeatedly, ten times or more. The chain links TRBV7-2 to TRBJ2-7; D is unclear. V lost 0 bases and J 0 bases, leaving 12 bases between the germline ends. CDR1 SGHTA and CDR2 FQGNSA come from the germline V gene. CDR3 size: 16 residues. The CDR3 sequence is CASSLAFGPSSYEQYF. The CDR3 nucleotides read TGTGCCAGCAGCTTAGCGTTCGGCCCCTCCTCCTACGAGCAGTACTTC.

V is TRBV7-8 and J is TRBJ2-7, with D possibly TRBD2 on 5 matching bases. Germline V gene lookup returns CDR1 SGHVS and CDR2 FQNEAQ. V lost 1 base, J lost 7 bases, and 17 bases lay in between. CDR3 length: 15 residues. CDR3 sequence reads: CASSLEQNPTGEQYF. CDR3 DNA sequence: TGTGCCAGCAGCTTAGAACAGAACCCGACGGGAGAGCAGTACTTC.

This clonotype was seen repeatedly, ten times or more. The chain has TRBV4-2 and TRBJ2-2, with unresolved D. Germline values: CDR1 LGHNA, CDR2 YNFKEQ. The V end lost 1 base, the J end lost 5 bases, and 14 bases lay between the germline ends. This CDR3 is built from 16 residues. This chain's CDR3 is CASSQGPDLETGELFF. The DNA of the CDR3 is TGTGCCAGCAGCCAAGGCCCCGACTTAGAGACCGGGGAGCTGTTTTTT.

This sequence joins TRBV27 and TRBJ2-1; 7 nucleotides line up with TRBD1. The CDR3 runs 15 residues. Per the germline V gene, CDR1 is MNHEY and CDR2 is SMNVEV (reference sequence). The V gene end was trimmed by 4 bases and the J gene end by 1 base; junction bases not matched to a gene: 4. The CDR3 sequence is CASSSPGQSYNEQFF. CDR3 bases: TGTGCCAGCAGTTCCCCGGGACAGTCCTACAATGAGCAGTTCTTC.

The chain combines TRBV27 with TRBJ2-3, with no clear D. With 3 bases removed from V and 4 bases from J, the gap between germline ends came to 11 bases. This CDR3 comprises 14 residues. CDR1 MNHEY and CDR2 SMNVEV come from the germline V gene (reference sequence). The CDR3 DNA sequence: TGTGCCAGCAGTTTGGCTCTGACCGCAGATACGCAGTATTTT. Its protein product is CASSLALTADTQYF.

This clonotype was counted only a few times. The rearrangement joins TRBV7-9 to TRBJ2-1, with D possibly being TRBD2 (5 bases). This CDR3 contains 15 residues. Trimming shortened V by 1 base and J by 6 bases, and 13 bases separated the two germline ends. Germline loops: CDR1 SEHNR, CDR2 FQNEAQ (reference sequence). The CDR3 DNA reads TGTGCCAGCAGCTTAGTATCTGGGGAGCTCAATGAGCAGTTCTTC. This gives the protein CASSLVSGELNEQFF.

This clonotype was picked up a small number of times. V is TRBV2 and J is TRBJ2-2; TRBD1 agrees at 11 bases. V gave up 6 bases and J gave up 4 bases; unmatched junction bases: 4. Germline assignment: CDR1 SNHLY and CDR2 FYNNEI. The CDR3 has 15 residues. In DNA form, the CDR3 reads TGTGCCAGCAGGAGGACAGGGGGCCTCACCGGGGAGCTGTTTTTT. Translation gives CASRRTGGLTGELFF.

In its sample, this clonotype was seen a few times. This chain links TRBV12-3 or TRBV12-4 with TRBJ2-2, with D hard to call. This CDR3 region has 16 residues. The V gene lost 5 bases and the J gene lost 1 base, with 14 bases spanning the gap. As DNA, the CDR3 is TGTGCCAGCAGTCAAGGTCCCCTCCAGAACACCGGGGAGCTGTTTTTT. Translation gives CASSQGPLQNTGELFF.

The J gene is TRBJ2-5, the V gene TRBV2; D tentatively reads TRBD1 or TRBD2 (6 bases each). Germline V gene sequence: CDR1 SNHLY, CDR2 FYNNEI. CDR3 length: 16 residues. Trimming took off 7 bases at V and 5 bases at J, with 23 bases between the two ends. The CDR3 DNA is TGTGCCAGCACCCCCCCGTCGACGGGGGCGGGGGAGACCCAGTACTTC. It codes for CASTPPSTGAGETQYF.

The table lists this clonotype with a few counts. V and J are TRBV11-1 and TRBJ2-1; 7 bases align to TRBD1. This CDR3 is 17 amino acids long. V trimming: 5 bases; J trimming: 0 bases; junction bases outside the gene matches: 10. The germline CDR1 and CDR2 sequences are SGHAT and FQDESV (reference sequence). The CDR3: CASSQGEDWSSYNEQFF. The CDR3 DNA sequence: TGTGCCAGCAGCCAGGGGGAAGACTGGAGCTCCTACAATGAGCAGTTCTTC. Together with reference TRBV11-1 and TRBJ2-1, the CDR3 gives the full variable domain: EAEVAQSPRYKITEKSQAVAFWCDPISGHATLYWYRQILGQGPELLVQFQDESVVDDSQLPKDRFSAERLKGVDSTLKIQPAELGDSAMYLCASSQGEDWSSYNEQFFGPGTRLTVL.

This clonotype was detected a few times. This sequence joins TRBV21-1 and TRBJ2-7; TRBD1, the D gene given by the table, was not confirmed from the DNA. TRBV21-1 is described as a pseudogene. There are 17 residues in the CDR3. Here the CDR3 DNA reads TGTGCCAGCAGCAAAGAGTATAACGGGGACAAGCCTAGGCAGCAGTACTTC. Protein product: CASSKEYNGDKPRQQYF.

This clonotype came up a few times. Its ends do not fully match the called genes, so a read error is possible. V gene TRBV7-7 combines with J gene TRBJ1-1; D possibly corresponds to TRBD1 (5 bases). Germline CDR1 and CDR2: SSHAT and FNYEAQ (reference sequence). This CDR3 contains 14 residues. CDR3 DNA: TGTGCTAGCAGCTCCGACGGGGCGAACACTGAAGCTTTCTTT. Translated: CASSSDGANTEAFF.

This clonotype was counted between two and nine times. The chain is built from TRBV11-2 and TRBJ2-5, with TRBD2 matching 10 bases. V lost 1 base and J lost 3; bases outside the gene matches: 5. CDR1 and CDR2 from the germline V gene are SGHAT and FQNNGV. The CDR3 loop spans 16 amino acids. The CDR3 nucleotides are TGTGCCAGCAGCTTAGTTCTAGCGGGAGCCGAAGAGACCCAGTACTTC. This gives the protein CASSLVLAGAEETQYF.

The gene calls are TRBV20-1 and TRBJ1-3, with 7 bases that match TRBD1. The germline V gene encodes CDR1 DFQATT and CDR2 SNEGSKA (reference sequence). The CDR3 length is 18 residues. The junction had 11 bases not matched to a gene; V was cut back by 0 bases and J by 0 bases. CDR3 sequence: CSAREAGGHDFSGNTIYF. CDR3 sequence (DNA): TGCAGTGCTAGAGAGGCAGGGGGTCACGACTTCTCTGGAAACACCATATATTTT.

The gene calls are TRBV5-6 and TRBJ2-5; the D call may be TRBD1 or TRBD2 (5 bases each). Germline V CDR1 and CDR2: SGHDT, YYEEEE. V dropped 7 bases and J dropped 0 bases, with 13 bases sitting between them. This CDR3 spans 14 amino acids. In DNA form, the CDR3 reads TGTGCCAGCGCTGAATCGGGGCACCAAGAGACCCAGTACTTC. This translates into CASAESGHQETQYF.

This clonotype was counted between two and nine times. This chain uses TRBV4-3 with TRBJ2-2; D is possibly TRBD1 (5 bases). The V end was cut by 0 bases, the J end by 1 base, with 9 bases between. The CDR3 is made up of 16 amino acids. CDR1 LGHNA and CDR2 YSLEER come from the germline V gene. The CDR3 is CASSQEPTENTGELFF. DNA of the CDR3: TGCGCCAGCAGCCAAGAACCGACAGAGAACACCGGGGAGCTGTTTTTT.

This clonotype was observed a few times. The chain employs TRBV28 and TRBJ2-5; D may be TRBD2 (6 bases). V lost 3 bases and J lost 4, with 12 bases in between. Germline V CDR1 and CDR2: MDHEN, SYDVKM. The CDR3 spans 14 residues. Here the CDR3 reads CASSFSGRTETQYF. CDR3 coding DNA: TGTGCCAGCAGTTTTTCGGGGAGGACAGAGACCCAGTACTTC. Based on the CDR3 plus reference TRBV28 and TRBJ2-5, the full variable domain is DVKVTQSSRYLVKRTGEKVFLECVQDMDHENMFWYRQDPGLGLRLIYFSYDVKMKEKGDIPEGYSVSREKKERFSLILESASTNQTSMYLCASSFSGRTETQYFGPGTRLLVL.

The rearrangement joins TRBV20-1 to TRBJ2-1; 7 bases align to TRBD2. The CDR3 sequence is 15 residues long. Germline V CDR1 and CDR2: DFQATT, SNEGSKA (reference sequence). The J segment lost 2 bases and the V segment lost 0 bases, leaving 4 bases of the junction unmatched. This chain's CDR3 is CSARDLSGTYNEQFF. For the CDR3, the DNA is TGCAGTGCTAGAGATCTGAGCGGGACCTACAATGAGCAGTTCTTC.

This clonotype was observed a handful of times. The chain has TRBV6-5 and TRBJ2-5; 14 nucleotides align to TRBD2. The CDR3 is 16 residues long. Germline V gene sequence: CDR1 MNHEY, CDR2 SVGAGI. Trimming removed 2 bases from V and 4 bases from J; junction bases left unmatched: 3. The CDR3 coding sequence is TGTGCCAGCAGTTACACGGGACTAGCGGGAGTAGAGACCCAGTACTTC. The encoded protein is CASSYTGLAGVETQYF.

V gene TRBV27 combines with J gene TRBJ2-7; D uncertain. This CDR3 contains 15 residues. The germline V and J ends were trimmed by 2 bases and 0 bases, with 11 bases remaining between them. Germline assignment: CDR1 MNHEY and CDR2 SMNVEV (reference sequence). The CDR3 reads CASSLLFSTSYEQYF. The CDR3 DNA reads as TGTGCCAGCAGTTTACTGTTCTCCACCTCCTACGAGCAGTACTTC.

This clonotype was counted a few times. J is TRBJ2-7 and V is TRBV7-9, with TRBD1 identical over 9 bases. The junction had 5 bases not matched to a gene; V was cut back by 1 base and J by 4 bases. This CDR3 is 15 amino acids long. Germline V gene data show CDR1 as SEHNR and CDR2 as FQNEAQ (reference sequence). The CDR3 DNA reads TGTGCCAGCAGCTTAGTTGGGACAGGGCCTTACGAGCAGTACTTC. This codes for CASSLVGTGPYEQYF.

The genes are TRBV5-1 and TRBJ1-5; 7 bases map to TRBD1. Trimming took 0 bases from V and 7 from J; bases not matched to a gene: 7. Germline V lookup: CDR1 SGHRS, CDR2 YFSETQ. The CDR3 loop spans 15 amino acids. The CDR3 is CASSLGAGGEQPQHF. For the CDR3, the DNA is TGCGCCAGCAGCTTGGGGGCAGGGGGTGAGCAGCCCCAGCATTTT.

This clonotype was counted at least ten times. The chain has TRBV12-3 or TRBV12-4 and TRBJ1-5, with a possible D match to TRBD1 (5 bases). V dropped 1 base and J dropped 7 bases, with 8 bases sitting between them. The CDR3 is 13 amino acids. CDR3 loop: CASSLDGGQPQHF. For the CDR3, the DNA is TGTGCCAGCAGTTTAGACGGGGGGCAGCCCCAGCATTTT.

This clonotype was picked up a small number of times. CDR3 nucleotides: TGTGCCAGCATGGGGGCTTCGGCAGATACGCAGTATTTT. It is translated as CASMGASADTQYF. J is TRBJ2-3 and V is TRBV6-6, with D perhaps matching TRBD1 (6 bases). CDR1 is MNHNY and CDR2 is SVGAGI in the germline V gene (reference sequence). The CDR3 has 13 amino acids. The V end lost 7 bases, the J end lost 4 bases, and 12 bases lay between the germline ends.

This clonotype was observed a handful of times. The rearrangement links TRBV3-1 to TRBJ2-4; D is perhaps TRBD2 (6 bases). The CDR3 extends over 14 amino acids. With 1 base removed from V and 5 bases from J, the gap between germline ends came to 9 bases. Germline CDR1 LGHDT, CDR2 YNNKEL (reference sequence). This CDR3 is CASSQAGSENIQYF. The CDR3 DNA sequence: TGTGCCAGCAGCCAAGCCGGGAGCGAAAACATTCAGTACTTC.

In its sample, this clonotype was seen many times. V and J are TRBV7-9 and TRBJ2-7; D is possibly TRBD1 (6 bases). Trimming cost V 5 bases and J 0 bases, with 11 bases left between them. Germline CDR1 and CDR2: SEHNR and FQNEAQ (reference sequence). CDR3 length: 14 residues. CDR3 nucleotides: TGTGCCAGCAGCCAGACAGGTGGCTCCTACGAGCAGTACTTC. Translating it yields CASSQTGGSYEQYF.

Comment on this clonotype: A much larger clone differs from this one at a single base, so this may be a read error. This chain joins TRBV24-1 and TRBJ2-7; 8 bases match TRBD1. The CDR3 sequence is 15 residues long. Germline V gene sequence: CDR1 KGHDR, CDR2 SFDVKD. Here the CDR3 reads CDTSDWGTGGYEQYF. CDR3 DNA: TGTGACACCAGTGATTGGGGAACAGGGGGCTACGAGCAGTACTTC.